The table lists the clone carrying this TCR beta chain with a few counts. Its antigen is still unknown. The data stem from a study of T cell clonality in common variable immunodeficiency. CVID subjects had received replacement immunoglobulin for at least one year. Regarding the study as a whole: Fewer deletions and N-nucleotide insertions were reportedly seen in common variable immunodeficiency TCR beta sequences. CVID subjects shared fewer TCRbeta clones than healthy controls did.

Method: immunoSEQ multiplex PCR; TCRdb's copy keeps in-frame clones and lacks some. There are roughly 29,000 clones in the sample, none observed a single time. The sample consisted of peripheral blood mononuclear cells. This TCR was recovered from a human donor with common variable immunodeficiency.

The CDR3 bases that were read are TGTGCCAGTAGTATGGCAGGAGACAATGAG. Amino acid sequence: CASSMAGDNE. The entire CDR3 sequence reads CASSMAGDNEQFF. The chain couples TRBV19 to TRBJ2-1; D not certain. The CDR3 is cut off 3 residues early in the read; its end comes from the germline J gene. The CDR3 extends over 13 amino acids. Germline V lookup: CDR1 LNHDA, CDR2 SQIVND (reference sequence). Trimming took 3 bases from V and 5 from J, leaving 8 bases between them.